The 4 T cell receptor beta chains listed next were all sequenced from one sample in a study of regulatory T cells in long-lasting Graves disease. Sequencing libraries for TCR beta were prepared with iRepertoire HTBI primers and Arm-PCR of CDR3 regions. TCRdb re-called the multiplex PCR reads with MiXCR, one entry per CDR3 protein. The sample records roughly 490,000 distinct CDR3 sequences, approximately 23% being singletons. Time point defined: persistent/refractory GD, antithyroid drugs over 5 years with positive TRAb. There was RNA extracted from PBMCs, and the TCR library was made from it. Source: peripheral blood mononuclear cells (PBMCs), taken when the disease was refractory, from a patient treated with antithyroid drugs. The receptors shown here come from a female donor with Graves disease.

This clonotype was recorded many times. The rearrangement joins TRBV28 to TRBJ1-5, with D maybe TRBD1 (6 bases). Between the trimmed V and J ends, which lost 5 bases and 5 bases, there was a span of 19 bases. The CDR3 runs to 16 residues. CDR1 is MDHEN and CDR2 is SYDVKM in the germline V gene. CDR3 residues: CASSLYRERADQPQHF. The CDR3, as DNA: TGTGCCAGCAGTCTCTACAGGGAAAGGGCCGATCAGCCCCAGCATTTT.

This clonotype turned up a few times. The rearrangement uses TRBV6-1 and TRBJ2-7; D is uncertain. The CDR3 sequence is 12 residues long. V lost 8 bases, J lost 6 bases, and 14 bases lay in between. Germline V CDR1 and CDR2: MNHNS, SASEGT. The CDR3 reads CASVYSAVEQYF. The CDR3 DNA reads TGTGCCAGCGTTTATTCCGCAGTCGAGCAGTACTTC.

This clonotype was seen repeatedly, ten times or more. The genes are TRBV12-3 or TRBV12-4 and TRBJ2-7; 10 bases align to TRBD2. The V gene end was trimmed by 7 bases and the J gene end by 6 bases; junction bases not matched to a gene: 9. The CDR3 is 14 amino acids. Written as DNA, the CDR3 is TGTGCCAGCACCACAGGGCTAGCGGGAGTCGAGCAGTACTTC. It is translated as CASTTGLAGVEQYF.

There are a few counts of this clonotype. The chain is built from TRBV28 and TRBJ1-6; weak D call: TRBD1 (5 bases). In germline, CDR1 is MDHEN, CDR2 SYDVKM. V dropped 6 bases and J dropped 7 bases, with 13 bases sitting between them. The CDR3 has 14 residues. The CDR3 sequence is CASREAGRNSPLHF. The CDR3 coding sequence is TGTGCCAGCAGGGAGGCAGGGAGGAATTCACCCCTCCACTTT.